The 4 T cell receptor beta chains below all came from one sample that was sequenced in a study of CD8+ T cells in alopecia areata. Following RNA extraction, reverse transcription yielded cDNA that acted as the sequencing template. The repertoire was sequenced with immunoSEQ multiplex PCR; TCRdb's copy has only in-frame clones and lacks some. The table includes some 170,000 clones, 58% detected once. Documented treatment: oral pan-JAK inhibitor, 5-10 mg twice daily. The source material was CD4+ T cells sorted from blood, sampled at roughly week 58, from a patient treated with tofacitinib. The origin of the receptors is a human donor with alopecia areata.

The chain employs TRBV6-5 and TRBJ1-6, with 9 bases identical to TRBD1. The ends lost 3 bases at V and 10 bases at J; junction bases unmatched: 7. CDR3 length: 15 amino acids. Per germline, CDR1 MNHEY and CDR2 SVGAGI. The CDR3 DNA reads as TGTGCCAGCAGTTATTCACAGGGGGCTAAATCACCCCTCCACTTT. It yields the protein CASSYSQGAKSPLHF.

This clone occurred a few times. The rearrangement links TRBV30 to TRBJ1-5, with D possibly matching TRBD1 (6 bases). The CDR3 covers 16 residues. V gave up 4 bases and J gave up 2 bases, with 18 bases separating them. CDR1 GTSNPN and CDR2 SVGIG come from the germline V gene (reference sequence). CDR3 in DNA: TGTGCCTGGAACTCCGGGGCCTCAGGGGGCAATCAGCCCCAGCATTTT. Encoded protein: CAWNSGASGGNQPQHF.

There are a few counts of this clone. This sequence joins TRBV27 and TRBJ1-5; D is uncertain. This CDR3 has 14 residues. V was pared by 5 bases and J by 0 bases, with 8 bases between. The V gene's germline CDR1 is MNHEY and CDR2 SMNVEV (reference sequence). The DNA for the CDR3 is TGTGCCAGCAGTACACTTTATAGCAATCAGCCCCAGCATTTT. The encoded protein is CASSTLYSNQPQHF.

This sequence joins TRBV25-1 and TRBJ1-1, with unresolved D. The CDR3 runs 14 residues. V dropped 2 bases and J dropped 7 bases, with 14 bases sitting between them. CDR1 is MGHDK and CDR2 is SYGVNS in the germline V gene. The CDR3 sequence: CASSESLKSNEAFF. The CDR3, as DNA: TGTGCCAGCAGTGAAAGTCTGAAGAGCAATGAAGCTTTCTTT.